This TCR beta chain was recovered during a study of T-cell reconstitution after alpha-beta-depleted transplantation in children. A TCRbeta library incorporating unique molecular identifiers was prepared. Each CDR3 protein gets one entry after TCRdb re-called the PCR reads with MiXCR. The sample holds approximately 630,000 distinct CDR3 sequences, less than 15% seen once. Study-level points and caveats: Reportedly, only several hundred clones from non-depleted graft cells drove alpha-beta T-cell counts at about two months. The origin of high day-60 TCRbeta diversity in some patients lay in surviving recipient T cells and thymic progenitors.

This clonotype was counted ten times or more. Its antigen is undetermined. V gave up 5 bases and J gave up 4 bases, with 23 bases separating them. The CDR3 spans 17 residues. Germline assignment: CDR1 MNHEY and CDR2 SMNVEV (reference sequence). The receptor was isolated from a girl aged 2 to 10 with congenital amegakaryocytic thrombocytopenia, due to receive a stem cell transplant. This rearrangement joins TRBV27 to TRBJ1-2, with D possibly being TRBD1 (5 bases). This sample comprised PBMCs, obtained before TCRalphabeta/CD19-depleted stem cell transplant. Here the CDR3 DNA reads TGTGCCAGCAGTAGAGGGACCGTAAAAGAGCCAACCTATGGCTACACCTTC. It encodes CASSRGTVKEPTYGYTF.